This TCR beta chain was captured by sequencing in a study of graft-versus-host responses after intestinal transplantation. Study overall: All recipients got anti-thymocyte globulin induction, then tacrolimus and steroids for approximately three years.

Worth noting for this clone: As yet, its antigen is unknown.

Measured with immunoSEQ multiplex PCR; TCRdb has only the in-frame clones, and not every one. The sample contains approximately 71,000 clones, 80% to 90% of which appear only once. Study results and limitations: Recipient marrow harbored GvH clones, some of which surfaced first in ileum or blood.

This CDR3 spans 15 amino acids. V lost 6 bases, J lost 3 bases, and 7 bases stayed unmatched. Germline-derived CDR1 and CDR2 are MNHEY and SMNVEV (reference sequence). Here the sequenced sample was unstimulated CD8+ T cells sorted from spleen or lymph node cells, taken before intestinal transplant. The sequence came from a human donor who received an intestinal transplant. The V call is TRBV27, the J call TRBJ2-3; TRBD1 agrees at 9 bases. The CDR3 region has the DNA TGTGCCAGCAGCCGGGGACAGGGAGGGACAGATACGCAGTATTTT. This translates into CASSRGQGGTDTQYF.